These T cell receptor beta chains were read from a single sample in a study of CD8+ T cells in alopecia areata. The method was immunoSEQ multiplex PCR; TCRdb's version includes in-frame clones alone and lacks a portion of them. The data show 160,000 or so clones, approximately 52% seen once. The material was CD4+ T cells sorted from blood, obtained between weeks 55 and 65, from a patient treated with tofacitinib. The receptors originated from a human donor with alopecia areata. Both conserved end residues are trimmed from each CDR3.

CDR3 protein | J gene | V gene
AWSRNNSPLH | TRBJ1-6 | TRBV30
AWSLPGLTEAF | TRBJ1-1 | TRBV30
ASSGAGPLTYEQY | TRBJ2-7 | TRBV5-1
ASSRGGLTTSEQF | TRBJ2-1 | TRBV7-2
ASSPIGGSHEQY | TRBJ2-7 | TRBV18
ASSLVSLYNEQF | TRBJ2-1 | TRBV5-6
ASSLGPDNEQF | TRBJ2-1 | TRBV7-6
ASSWTGGTYEQY | TRBJ2-7 | TRBV6-6
ASTPLAGPTQY | TRBJ2-5 | TRBV6-1
ASSSPGQAGNEQF | TRBJ2-1 | TRBV5-6
ATSRDLAGNGSPLH | TRBJ1-6 | TRBV15
ASNQGQGSGYT | TRBJ1-2 | TRBV6-5
ASSYSHPSNSPLH | TRBJ1-6 | TRBV6-5
ASSLRGYYQETQY | TRBJ2-5 | TRBV5-1
ASSYSPLIGYT | TRBJ1-2 | TRBV27
ASSTTGGYSGANVLT | TRBJ2-6 | TRBV5-1
ASKTAGGSNQPQH | TRBJ1-5 | TRBV6-5
SVSGGAEE | TRBJ1-2 | TRBV29-1
ASTSQGDEQY | TRBJ2-7 | TRBV28
ASSLEAVYAYEQY | TRBJ2-7 | TRBV11-2
ASRRVPNTEAF | TRBJ1-1 | TRBV30
AWSRNTGELF | TRBJ2-2 | TRBV30
ATSRDRLASYEQY | TRBJ2-7 | TRBV15
ASSLASGFTGELF | TRBJ2-2 | TRBV5-5
AWTTGGLYEQY | - | TRBV30
ASTCPREKLF | TRBJ1-4 | TRBV23-1
ASSLGDEPSYEQY | TRBJ2-7 | TRBV7-6
ASREGLNTEAF | TRBJ1-1 | TRBV6-5
ASSLDRSGDRDTQY | TRBJ2-3 | TRBV5-6
ASSLREAPGELF | TRBJ2-2 | TRBV27
ASTPLGQAGGYT | TRBJ1-2 | TRBV6-5
SASQRYGYT | TRBJ1-2 | TRBV20-1
ASSLVTTDSPLH | TRBJ1-6 | TRBV7-8
ATRARGPNQPQH | TRBJ1-5 | TRBV27
ATSNQETQY | TRBJ2-5 | TRBV15
SASPGEKLF | TRBJ1-4 | TRBV20-1
ASSLVQEYEQY | TRBJ2-7 | TRBV5-1
ASRLDRDSPLH | TRBJ1-6 | TRBV2
ASSQDPSGPSSGANVLT | TRBJ2-6 | TRBV4-1
ASSLSPQAQETQY | TRBJ2-5 | TRBV5-6
AWSDSRTSGGRSVKNIQY | TRBJ2-4 | TRBV30